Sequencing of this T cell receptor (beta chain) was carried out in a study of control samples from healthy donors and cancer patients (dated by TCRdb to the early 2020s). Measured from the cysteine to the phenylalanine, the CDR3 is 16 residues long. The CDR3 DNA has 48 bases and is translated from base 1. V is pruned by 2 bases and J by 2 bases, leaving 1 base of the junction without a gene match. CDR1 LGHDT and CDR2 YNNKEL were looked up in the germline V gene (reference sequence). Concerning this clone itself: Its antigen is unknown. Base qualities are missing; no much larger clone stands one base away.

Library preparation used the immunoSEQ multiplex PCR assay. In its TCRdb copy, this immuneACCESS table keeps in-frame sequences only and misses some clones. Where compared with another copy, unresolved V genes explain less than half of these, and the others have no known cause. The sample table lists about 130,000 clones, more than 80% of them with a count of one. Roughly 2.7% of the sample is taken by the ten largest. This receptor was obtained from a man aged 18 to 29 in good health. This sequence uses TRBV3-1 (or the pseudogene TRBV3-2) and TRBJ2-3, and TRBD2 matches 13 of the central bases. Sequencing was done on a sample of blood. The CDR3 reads CASSQTSGRVTDTQYF. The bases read TGTGCCAGCAGCCAAACTAGCGGGAGGGTCACAGATACGCAGTATTTT.